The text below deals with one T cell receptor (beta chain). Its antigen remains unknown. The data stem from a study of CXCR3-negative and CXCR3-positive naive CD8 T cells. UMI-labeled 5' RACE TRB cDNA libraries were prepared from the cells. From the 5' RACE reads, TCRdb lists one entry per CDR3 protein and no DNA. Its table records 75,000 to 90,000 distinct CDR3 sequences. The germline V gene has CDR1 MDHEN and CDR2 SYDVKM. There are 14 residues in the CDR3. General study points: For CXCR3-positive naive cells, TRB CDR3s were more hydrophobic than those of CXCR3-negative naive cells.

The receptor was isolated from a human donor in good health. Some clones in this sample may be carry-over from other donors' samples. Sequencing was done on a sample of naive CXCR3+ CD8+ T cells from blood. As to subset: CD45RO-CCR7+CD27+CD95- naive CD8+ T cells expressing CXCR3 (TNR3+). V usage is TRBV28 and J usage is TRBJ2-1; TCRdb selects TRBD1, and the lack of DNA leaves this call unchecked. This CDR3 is CASSLGLRDVEQFF.